A selection of T cell receptor beta chains follows, all from one sample in a study of T cell responses to AZD1222 COVID-19 vaccine. TCRdb's table, derived via immunoSEQ multiplex PCR, lists solely in-frame clones and lacks some. The table lists some 100,000 clones, around 90% of them singletons. The material was peripheral blood, obtained on day 0 of AZD1222 vaccination. The receptors here all came from an adult in good health. Each CDR3 is given with its conserved first and last residue. The D gene is left open where the match is weak. Size is omitted from some rows. Given values are once, few, many or a class for expanded clones.

NA TRBJ2-4 TRBV5-4 TRBD2 TGTGCCAGCAGCTTCAGTAGCGGGGGGCCAGGAGGGAACATTCAGTACTTC CASSFSSGGPGGNIQYF
few TRBJ2-2 TRBV27 TRBD2 TGTGCCAGCAGTTTACTAGCGGGAGTTGCCGGGGAGCTGTTTTTT CASSLLAGVAGELFF
once TRBJ1-3 TRBV28 TRBD1 TGTGCCAGCAGTGACCCGGGACAGGGTGCTGGAAACACCATATATTTT CASSDPGQGAGNTIYF
NA TRBJ1-1 TRBV28 NA TGTGCCAGCAGTCAGAGACAGACCTACACTGAAGCTTTCTTT CASSQRQTYTEAFF
NA TRBJ2-3 TRBV6-5 NA TGTGCCAGCAGACGGGACACCTCCACAGATACGCAGTATTTT CASRRDTSTDTQYF
NA TRBJ1-6 TRBV28 NA TGTGCCAGCAGTTTATCGGACTCACCCCTCCACTTT CASSLSDSPLHF
NA TRBJ1-3 TRBV30 NA TGTGCCTGGAGTCCTGGAAACACCATATATTTT CAWSPGNTIYF
NA TRBJ1-2 TRBV30 TRBD1 TGTGCCTGGAGTGTACAGGGACAGGGGGCGGGAGGCTACACCTTC CAWSVQGQGAGGYTF
NA TRBJ1-4 TRBV5-5 NA TGTGCCAGCAGTGACCCCAGGAAAGAAAAACTGTTTTTT CASSDPRKEKLFF
NA TRBJ1-1 TRBV4-2 TRBD1 TGTGCCAGCAGCCAAGGGGACAGAACTTACTTGAACACTGAAGCTTTCTTT CASSQGDRTYLNTEAFF
NA TRBJ1-1 TRBV10-3 NA TGTGCCATCAGTGGGACCGAGGGGACTGAAGCTTTCTTT CAISGTEGTEAFF
NA TRBJ2-1 TRBV7-2 NA TGTGCCAGCTACATGTATAGTGAGCAGTTCTTC CASYMYSEQFF